This T cell receptor (beta chain) is from a study of early T cells in non-severe SARS-CoV-2 infection. Study-wide background: RNA in bulk from unsorted whole blood was sequenced, and chains were unpaired.

Unique molecular identifiers were added to individual cDNA molecules. TCRdb re-called the 5' RACE reads through MiXCR, storing one row per CDR3 protein. The data contain 63,000 or so distinct CDR3 sequences, over 9.5% of them singletons. Whole-study results and caveats: The study's VDJdb matching favored anti-spike CD8 responses and missed private and CD4 specificities.

This CDR3 has 13 residues. The junction had 6 bases not matched to a gene; V was cut back by 3 bases and J by 8 bases. Looked up from germline, CDR1 is SQVTM and CDR2 is ANQGSEA. This clonotype was seen a handful of times. Its antigen is undetermined. The sample consisted of whole blood, taken at baseline. The chain joins TRBV29-1 to TRBJ2-2; 7 positions match TRBD2. The clonotype was recovered from an adult who was a healthcare worker with PCR-confirmed SARS-CoV-2 infection or an uninfected control (not recorded which). The CDR3 DNA sequence: TGCAGCGTTGACGAGGGAGGGCCGGGGGAGCTGTTTTTT. Its translation: CSVDEGGPGELFF.